The next 19 T cell receptor beta chains were all read from a single sample in a study of blood T cell repertoires in COVID-19. Produced via immunoSEQ multiplex PCR; TCRdb's table is partial and in-frame only. The sample gives about 480,000 clones, roughly 90% of which show up once; less than 2% is in the top ten. Source material: PBMCs or T cells enriched from blood (not recorded which). The receptors derive from a woman in her 40s who had recovered from COVID-19.

CDR3 DNA sequence: TGTGCCACCAGCTTCACCGGGACTAGTGGGCAGTTCTTC. Its protein is CATSFTGTSGQFF. J is TRBJ2-1 and V is TRBV24-1; 8 bases agree with TRBD2. The CDR3 covers 13 residues. V lost 7 bases to trimming and J lost 12 bases; unmatched junction nucleotides: 10. Germline V gene data show CDR1 as KGHDR and CDR2 as SFDVKD.

V and J are TRBV7-2 and TRBJ2-2; 10 bases fit TRBD2. The length of the CDR3 is 18 residues. The V and J ends lost 4 bases and 4 bases, in that order; junction bases with no gene match: 12. Germline-derived CDR1 and CDR2 are SGHTA and FQGNSA. In DNA form, the CDR3 reads TGTGCCAGCAGCTCCCCCCCTAGCGGGGGAGGGTTCACCGGGGAGCTGTTTTTT. This translates into CASSSPPSGGGFTGELFF.

This clone was counted only a few times. This chain joins TRBV4-1 and TRBJ1-2; TRBD1 matches at 7 bases. V gave up 0 bases and J gave up 5 bases; unmatched junction bases: 9. The CDR3 has 16 amino acids. Germline V CDR1 and CDR2: MGHRA, YSYEKL. For the CDR3, the DNA is TGCGCCAGCAGCCAAGATAGGCGACAGGGAGGTTATGGCTACACCTTC. It specifies CASSQDRRQGGYGYTF.

The CDR3 reads CASTIQGLAGFSSYNEQFF. The CDR3 DNA reads as TGTGCCAGTACAATACAGGGACTAGCGGGTTTCAGCTCCTACAATGAGCAGTTCTTC. The chain couples TRBV19 to TRBJ2-1; 12 bases align to TRBD2. J was trimmed by 0 bases and V by 7 bases; bases with no gene match: 13. The germline V gene encodes CDR1 LNHDA and CDR2 SQIVND (reference sequence). The CDR3 length is 19 residues.

The V gene is TRBV10-3, the J gene TRBJ1-5, with D hard to call. The CDR3 runs to 14 residues. The V end lost 0 bases, the J end lost 7 bases, and 10 bases lay between the germline ends. CDR1 ENHRY and CDR2 SYGVKD come from the germline V gene. CDR3 protein: CAISESRGQQPQHF. CDR3 nucleotides: TGTGCCATCAGTGAGTCAAGAGGGCAACAGCCCCAGCATTTT.

The chain has TRBV5-1 and TRBJ1-2, with a possible D match to TRBD1 (6 bases). In germline, CDR1 is SGHRS, CDR2 YFSETQ. The CDR3 sequence is 13 residues long. V lost 4 bases and J 7 bases, leaving 14 bases between the germline ends. DNA for the CDR3: TGCGCCAGCAGCCTCACAGGGCAAGGTGGCTACACCTTC. Its protein product is CASSLTGQGGYTF.

The V and J genes are TRBV18 and TRBJ2-7, with 7 bases fitting TRBD1. The CDR3 length is 15 residues. J lost 4 bases, V lost 1 base, and 7 bases had no gene match. Germline values: CDR1 KGHSH, CDR2 LQKENI. CDR3 nucleotide sequence: TGTGCCAGCTCACCACAGGCCAGGGGGTTGTACGAGCAGTACTTC. Translated: CASSPQARGLYEQYF.

V is TRBV7-6 and J is TRBJ2-2; TRBD1 might be the D (6 bases). Germline V gene sequence: CDR1 SGHVS, CDR2 FNYEAQ. The CDR3 totals 13 residues. The CDR3 loop reads CASGTGNTGELFF. CDR3 nucleotides: TGTGCGAGCGGTACAGGGAATACCGGGGAGCTGTTTTTT.

CDR3 sequence reads: CASSLGWWGGPYTDTQYF. The CDR3 DNA follows: TGTGCCAGCAGCTTAGGCTGGTGGGGAGGGCCCTACACAGATACGCAGTATTTT. The V gene is TRBV7-2, the J gene TRBJ2-3; 7 bases fit TRBD2. V was pared by 1 base and J by 2 bases, with 12 bases of the junction left unmatched. The CDR3 loop spans 18 amino acids. Germline CDR1 is SGHTA and CDR2 is FQGNSA.

V is TRBV5-6 and J is TRBJ1-6; 10 bases fit TRBD1. There are 16 residues in the CDR3. V gave up 0 bases and J gave up 10 bases; unmatched junction bases: 7. CDR1 SGHDT and CDR2 YYEEEE come from the germline V gene. CDR3 DNA: TGTGCCAGCAGCTTGGCCTTCGGGACAGGGGACTCACCCCTCCACTTT. It is translated as CASSLAFGTGDSPLHF.

The chain carries TRBV5-6 and TRBJ2-7, with TRBD1 matching 7 bases. With V trimmed by 4 bases and J by 3 bases, 10 bases remained unmatched. Germline V lookup: CDR1 SGHDT, CDR2 YYEEEE. There are 15 residues in the CDR3. CDR3 nucleotides: TGTGCCAGCAGCATCCTACAGGGGATCGGCTACGAGCAGTACTTC. It is translated as CASSILQGIGYEQYF.

In DNA, the CDR3 is TGTGCCAGCAGCCAAGATGGGGGGACCCCCGGCCGGTGTTATGAGCAGTTCTTC. Protein product: CASSQDGGTPGRCYEQFF. This rearrangement joins TRBV3-1 (or the pseudogene TRBV3-2) to TRBJ2-1, with a weak D call TRBD2 (6 bases). The CDR3 is 18 residues long. The germline CDR1 and CDR2 sequences are LGHDT and YNNKEL (reference sequence). Trimming took off 0 bases at V and 8 bases at J, with 23 bases between the two ends.

The chain is built from TRBV27 and TRBJ2-1; 13 bases line up with TRBD2. This CDR3 is 15 amino acids long. Trimming at V came to 5 bases and at J to 7 bases, leaving 5 bases not matched to a gene. Germline V gene lookup returns CDR1 MNHEY and CDR2 SMNVEV (reference sequence). The CDR3 protein is CASSNPGLAGNEQFF. CDR3 DNA sequence: TGTGCCAGCAGTAACCCGGGACTAGCGGGAAATGAGCAGTTCTTC.

The chain is built from TRBV6-5 and TRBJ1-2; D is ambiguous. The CDR3 totals 13 residues. CDR1 and CDR2 (germline): MNHEY, SVGAGI. V lost 2 bases and J 3 bases, leaving 7 bases between the germline ends. The CDR3 reads CASSYGQDYGYTF. CDR3 nucleotides: TGTGCCAGCAGTTACGGGCAGGACTATGGCTACACCTTC.

The V call is TRBV5-1, the J call TRBJ1-1, with D maybe TRBD1 (5 bases). The length of the CDR3 is 15 residues. The germline V gene has CDR1 SGHRS and CDR2 YFSETQ. Deletions cut 0 bases from V and 1 base from J, with 10 bases between. The CDR3 loop is CASSLGDRPNTEAFF. CDR3 nucleotides: TGCGCCAGCAGCTTGGGAGACAGACCGAACACTGAAGCTTTCTTT.

The rearrangement links TRBV27 to TRBJ1-2, with 8 bases aligning to TRBD1. The V and J ends lost 0 bases and 9 bases, in that order; junction bases with no gene match: 12. This CDR3 comprises 16 residues. The germline CDR1 and CDR2 sequences are MNHEY and SMNVEV (reference sequence). Here the CDR3 reads CASSLSQGAGEESYTF. Here the CDR3 DNA reads TGTGCCAGCAGTTTATCCCAGGGGGCGGGGGAGGAGAGCTACACCTTC.

The genes are TRBV20-1 and TRBJ2-1, with a possible D match to TRBD2 (6 bases). V was clipped by 3 bases and J by 6 bases, with 15 bases between them. Germline CDR1 is DFQATT and CDR2 is SNEGSKA (reference sequence). This CDR3 has 14 amino acids. The CDR3 is CSASLWEDVNEQFF. In DNA form, the CDR3 reads TGCAGTGCTAGTTTGTGGGAGGACGTCAATGAGCAGTTCTTC.

The V gene is TRBV30, the J gene TRBJ1-2; possibly TRBD1 for D (5 bases). V was clipped by 0 bases and J by 8 bases, with 16 bases between them. There are 14 residues in the CDR3. CDR1 is GTSNPN, CDR2 SVGIG, per germline (reference sequence). The CDR3 protein is CAWSVSLGRGGYTF. CDR3 coding DNA: TGTGCCTGGAGTGTAAGCTTGGGTAGGGGAGGCTACACCTTC. Full variable domain (rest looked up from reference TRBV30 and TRBJ1-2): SQTIHQWPATLVQPVGSPLSLECTVEGTSNPNLYWYRQAAGRGLQLLFYSVGIGQISSEVPQNLSASRPQDRQFILSSKKLLLSDSGFYLCAWSVSLGRGGYTFGSGTRLTVV.

This clone was seen just once. The J gene is TRBJ2-5, the V gene TRBV24-1, with a weak D call TRBD1 (7 bases). The V gene's germline CDR1 is KGHDR and CDR2 SFDVKD. V shed 5 bases and J shed 4 bases, with 16 bases lying between them. This CDR3 is built from 15 residues. CDR3 loop: CATSANQGGRETQYF. The CDR3 DNA is TGTGCCACCAGTGCTAACCAGGGGGGACGAGAGACCCAGTACTTC.